This TCR beta chain was identified during a study of blood T cell repertoires in COVID-19. The V segment lost 6 bases and the J segment 6 bases; nucleotides outside the gene matches: 8. The CDR3 contains 13 residues. CDR1 is LGHDT and CDR2 is YNNKEL in the germline V gene (reference sequence). Libraries were prepared by immunoSEQ multiplex PCR; TCRdb keeps only in-frame clonotypes and omits some of them. The sample lists tens of thousands of clones; around nine tenths were seen once. This clonotype originated in a human donor with active COVID-19. The donor label of this sample is uncertain. V gene TRBV3-1 (or the pseudogene TRBV3-2) combines with J gene TRBJ2-7; TRBD1 matches 7 bases. Sequencing used peripheral blood. CDR3 sequence reads: CASSPTGVGEQYF. As DNA, the CDR3 is TGTGCCAGCAGTCCTACAGGGGTAGGCGAGCAGTACTTC.